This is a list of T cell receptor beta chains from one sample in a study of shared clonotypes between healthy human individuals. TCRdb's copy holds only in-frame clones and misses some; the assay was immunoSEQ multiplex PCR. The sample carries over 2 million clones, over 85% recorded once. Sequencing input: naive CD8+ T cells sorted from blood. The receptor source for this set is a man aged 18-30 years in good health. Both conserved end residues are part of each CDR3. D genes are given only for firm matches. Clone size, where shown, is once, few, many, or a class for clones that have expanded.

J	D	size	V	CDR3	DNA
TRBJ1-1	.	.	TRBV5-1	CASTPAMNTEAFF	TGCGCCAGCACCCCCGCCATGAACACTGAAGCTTTCTTT
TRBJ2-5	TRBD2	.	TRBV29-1	CSVSSGGQETQYF	TGCAGCGTTTCTAGCGGGGGGCAGGAGACCCAGTACTTC
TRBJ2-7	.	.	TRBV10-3	CAISEGGAGEQYF	TGTGCCATCAGTGAAGGGGGCGCGGGGGAGCAGTACTTC
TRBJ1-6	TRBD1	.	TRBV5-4	CASSAGTGISPLHF	TGTGCCAGCAGCGCCGGGACAGGGATATCACCCCTCCACTTT
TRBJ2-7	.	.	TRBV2	CASSIGRSYEQYF	TGTGCCAGTTCGATAGGGAGGTCCTACGAGCAGTACTTC
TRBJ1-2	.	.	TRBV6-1	CASSEMGLQGNYGYTF	TGTGCCAGCAGTGAAATGGGGTTACAGGGAAACTATGGCTACACCTTC
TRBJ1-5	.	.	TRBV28	CASSFEGFGNQPQHF	TGTGCCAGCAGTTTCGAGGGGTTCGGCAATCAGCCCCAGCATTTT
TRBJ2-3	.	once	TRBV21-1	CASSMRTGWGQDTQYF	TGTGCCAGCAGTATGAGGACAGGTTGGGGGCAAGATACGCAGTATTTT
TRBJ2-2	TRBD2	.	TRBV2	CASSGLAKTGELFF	TGTGCCAGCAGTGGACTAGCGAAAACCGGGGAGCTGTTTTTT
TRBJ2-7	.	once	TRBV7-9	CASSLTGLYEQYF	TGTGCCAGCAGTCTAACAGGGCTCTACGAGCAGTACTTC
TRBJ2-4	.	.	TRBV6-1	CASSGMGGPLNIQYF	TGTGCCAGCAGCGGAATGGGGGGGCCTTTGAACATTCAGTACTTC
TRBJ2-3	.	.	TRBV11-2	CASSFDHLDTQYF	TGTGCCAGCAGCTTCGACCATCTAGATACGCAGTATTTT
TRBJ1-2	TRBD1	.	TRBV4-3	CASSQQGDGYTF	TGCGCCAGCAGCCAGCAGGGGGACGGCTACACCTTC
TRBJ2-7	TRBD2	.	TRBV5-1	CASSLGGTSGYEQYF	TGCGCCAGCTCCTTAGGCGGGACTAGCGGGTACGAGCAGTACTTC
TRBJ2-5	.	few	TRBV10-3	CAIGGTPGETQYF	TGTGCCATCGGCGGGACTCCTGGAGAGACCCAGTACTTC
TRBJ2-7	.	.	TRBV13	CASRIASTYEQYF	TGTGCCAGCAGGATAGCGAGTACCTACGAGCAGTACTTC